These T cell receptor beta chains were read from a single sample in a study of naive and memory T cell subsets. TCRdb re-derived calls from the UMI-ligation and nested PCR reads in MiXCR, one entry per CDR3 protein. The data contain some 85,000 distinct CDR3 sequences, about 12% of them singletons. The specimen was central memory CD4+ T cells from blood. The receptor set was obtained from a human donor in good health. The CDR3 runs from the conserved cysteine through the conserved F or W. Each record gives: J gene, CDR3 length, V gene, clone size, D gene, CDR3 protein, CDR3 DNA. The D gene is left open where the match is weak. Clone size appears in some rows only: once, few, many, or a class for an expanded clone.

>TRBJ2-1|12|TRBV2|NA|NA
CASSVAWDEQFF
TGTGCCAGCAGTGTAGCTTGGGATGAGCAGTTCTTC
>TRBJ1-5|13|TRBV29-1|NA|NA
CSVAQGIEQPQHF
TGCAGCGTTGCACAGGGCATTGAACAGCCCCAGCATTTT
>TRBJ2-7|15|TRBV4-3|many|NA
CASSQDNQQGYEQYF
TGCGCCAGCAGCCAAGATAACCAGCAGGGCTACGAGCAGTACTTC
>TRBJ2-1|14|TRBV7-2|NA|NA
CASTLRRQYNEQFF
TGTGCCAGCACCCTAAGGCGGCAGTACAATGAGCAGTTCTTC
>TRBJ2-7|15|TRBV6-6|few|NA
CASSSKFVREWEQYF
TGTGCCAGCAGTTCGAAATTTGTCCGGGAATGGGAGCAGTACTTC
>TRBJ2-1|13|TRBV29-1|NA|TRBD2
CSVRTSGYNEQFF
TGCAGCGTAAGGACTAGCGGATACAATGAGCAGTTCTTC
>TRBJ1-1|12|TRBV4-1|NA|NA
CASSQERVGAFF
TGCGCCAGCAGCCAAGAAAGGGTAGGAGCTTTCTTT
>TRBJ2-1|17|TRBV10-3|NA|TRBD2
CAISEVRTSGSRAEQFF
TGTGCCATCAGTGAGGTTAGAACTAGCGGGAGTCGAGCTGAGCAGTTCTTC
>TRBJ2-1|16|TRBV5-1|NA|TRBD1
CASSGTGGRSYNEQFF
TGCGCCAGCAGCGGGACAGGGGGCCGGTCCTACAATGAGCAGTTCTTC
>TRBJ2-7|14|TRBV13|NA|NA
CASSLRRRSYEQYF
TGTGCCAGCAGCTTAAGACGACGGAGTTACGAGCAGTACTTC
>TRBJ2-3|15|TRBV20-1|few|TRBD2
CSARRVGLAEGTQYF
TGCAGTGCTAGAAGGGTGGGGCTAGCGGAAGGTACGCAGTATTTT
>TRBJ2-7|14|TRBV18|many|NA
CASSPRPWAYEQYF
TGTGCCAGCTCACCCCGGCCATGGGCCTACGAGCAGTACTTC
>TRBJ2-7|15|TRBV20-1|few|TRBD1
CSASTKTGAFYEQYF
TGCAGTGCTAGCACAAAGACAGGGGCTTTCTACGAGCAGTACTTC
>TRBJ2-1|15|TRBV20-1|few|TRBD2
CSARPRLGREYEQFF
TGCAGTGCTAGACCACGACTAGGGAGGGAGTATGAGCAGTTCTTC
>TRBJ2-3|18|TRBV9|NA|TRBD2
CASSVAVTSGRRTDTQYF
TGTGCCAGCAGCGTAGCGGTGACTAGCGGGAGGAGAACAGATACGCAGTATTTT
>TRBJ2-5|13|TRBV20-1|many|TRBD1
CSPGDRVKGTQYF
TGCAGTCCCGGGGACAGGGTAAAAGGGACCCAGTACTTC
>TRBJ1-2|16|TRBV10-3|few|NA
CAIGLRTVGEVGGYTF
TGTGCCATCGGCCTTCGGACAGTGGGAGAGGTTGGTGGCTACACCTTC
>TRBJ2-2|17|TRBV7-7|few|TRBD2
CASSLNPSGINTGELFF
TGTGCCAGCAGCTTAAATCCTAGCGGGATTAACACCGGGGAGCTGTTTTTT
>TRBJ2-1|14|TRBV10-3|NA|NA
CAISPGRAPNEQFF
TGTGCCATCAGCCCGGGACGAGCGCCAAATGAGCAGTTCTTC
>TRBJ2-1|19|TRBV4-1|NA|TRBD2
CASSQATSGTTKAYNEQFF
TGCGCCAGCAGCCAAGCGACTAGCGGAACCACCAAAGCCTACAATGAGCAGTTCTTC
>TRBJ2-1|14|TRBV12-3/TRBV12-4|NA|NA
CASSGRGIYNEQFF
TGTGCCAGCAGTGGGAGGGGGATCTACAATGAGCAGTTCTTC
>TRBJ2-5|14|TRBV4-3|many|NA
CASSQSVRGETQYF
TGCGCCAGCAGCCAAAGTGTCAGGGGCGAGACCCAGTACTTC
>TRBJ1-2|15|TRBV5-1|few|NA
CASSMQGGANYGYTF
TGCGCCAGCAGCATGCAGGGAGGAGCTAACTATGGCTACACCTTC
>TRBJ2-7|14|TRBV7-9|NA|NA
CASSATGPGYEQYF
TGTGCCAGCAGCGCGACAGGCCCAGGCTACGAGCAGTACTTC
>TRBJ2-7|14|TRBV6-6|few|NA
CASSPGTRSYEQYF
TGTGCCAGCAGTCCGGGCACCCGGTCCTACGAGCAGTACTTC
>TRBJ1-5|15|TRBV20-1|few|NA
CSASDLARSSQPQHF
TGCAGTGCTAGCGATTTAGCTAGATCCAGTCAGCCCCAGCATTTT
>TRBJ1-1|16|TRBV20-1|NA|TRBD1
CSASSPWTGLNTEAFF
TGCAGTGCTAGCTCACCCTGGACAGGGCTTAACACTGAAGCTTTCTTT
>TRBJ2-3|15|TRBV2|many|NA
CASSDSGTPTDTQYF
TGTGCCAGCAGTGATTCGGGGACACCCACAGATACGCAGTATTTT
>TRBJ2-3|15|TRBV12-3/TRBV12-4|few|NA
CASRPRSGITDTQYF
TGTGCCAGCCGCCCGAGGTCGGGTATCACAGATACGCAGTATTTT
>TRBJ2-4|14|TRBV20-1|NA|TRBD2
CSAKREGTKNIQYF
TGCAGTGCTAAGCGGGAGGGGACCAAAAACATTCAGTACTTC
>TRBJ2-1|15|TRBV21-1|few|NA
CASSKEGTHSNEQFF
TGTGCCAGCAGCAAAGAAGGGACTCACTCCAATGAGCAGTTCTTC
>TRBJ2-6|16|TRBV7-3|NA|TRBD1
CASSPTQGAGANVLTF
TGTGCCAGCAGCCCGACACAGGGGGCAGGGGCCAACGTCCTGACTTTC
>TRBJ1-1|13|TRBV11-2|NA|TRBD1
CASRLQGALEAFF
TGTGCCAGCAGGCTACAGGGGGCGCTTGAAGCTTTCTTT
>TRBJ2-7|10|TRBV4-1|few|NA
CARGRDEQYF
TGCGCCAGGGGCAGGGACGAGCAGTACTTC
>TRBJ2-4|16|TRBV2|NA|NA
CASSPDPPGEKNIQYF
TGTGCCAGCAGCCCTGACCCCCCAGGGGAAAAAAACATTCAGTACTTC
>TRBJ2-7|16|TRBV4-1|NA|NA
CASSHVDILSFDEQYF
TGCGCCAGCAGCCACGTAGACATACTATCCTTCGACGAGCAGTACTTC
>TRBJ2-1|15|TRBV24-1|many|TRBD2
CATSTGTKTSNEQFF
TGTGCCACCAGTACGGGGACTAAAACTTCCAATGAGCAGTTCTTC
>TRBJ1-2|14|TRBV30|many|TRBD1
CAWSTGQSNYGYTF
TGTGCCTGGAGCACGGGACAGTCTAACTATGGCTACACCTTC
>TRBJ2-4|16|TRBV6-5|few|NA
CASSYSITKAKNIQYF
TGTGCCAGCAGTTACTCGATAACAAAAGCCAAAAACATTCAGTACTTC
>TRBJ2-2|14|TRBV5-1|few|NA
CASSLDIHTGELFF
TGCGCCAGCAGCTTGGACATTCACACCGGGGAGCTGTTTTTT